This TCR beta chain was retrieved from a study of T cell changes during pregnancy in multiple sclerosis (dated by TCRdb to the late 2010s). Broadly, across the study: The study examined how the T cell repertoire changed over the course of pregnancy in women with multiple sclerosis.

Receptors were amplified or captured by the immunoSEQ multiplex PCR assay. Drawn from immuneACCESS, this table holds only the in-frame rearrangements with V and J called that TCRdb kept. Clones are partly lost; checked studies trace under half to an unresolved V gene and leave the rest unexplained. In all, the sample holds tens of thousands of clones, and more than 90% of those were seen once. Jointly, the top ten make up 1% to 1.5% of the sample. This clone was found a few times. It lacks a known antigen. Base qualities are missing; no much larger clone stands one base away. V was cut back by 3 bases and J by 9 bases, leaving a gap of 12 bases between them. Taken from cysteine to phenylalanine, the CDR3 has 13 residues. Just CDR3 DNA is preserved here, 39 bases in frame from base 1. From a lookup of the germline V gene, CDR1 and CDR2 are SGHRS and YFSETQ.

The rearrangement combines TRBV5-1 with TRBJ1-4; matching of 5 bases hints at TRBD1 as the D gene. The TCR comes from a female donor with multiple sclerosis, enrolled in a pregnancy study. This specimen was peripheral blood, taken in the third trimester of pregnancy. The DNA sequence is given as TGCGCCAGCAGCTCCGACAGCGGGCAAAAACTGTTTTTT. It encodes CASSSDSGQKLFF.